These 20 T cell receptor beta chains came from one sample sequenced in a study of OX40 agonist ivuxolimab in advanced cancers. Sequencing used immunoSEQ multiplex PCR; TCRdb keeps in-frame clones, though not all of them. The sample has approximately 17,000 clones, around 80% seen once. The starting material was CD4+ or CD8+ T cells sorted from blood, obtained in a trial of the OX40 agonist ivuxolimab. The receptors shown here come from an adult with an advanced solid tumor such as melanoma, head and neck, liver or kidney cancer.

This sequence joins TRBV6-4 and TRBJ1-5, with D maybe TRBD1 (6 bases). The length of the CDR3 is 14 residues. Germline-derived CDR1 and CDR2 are MRHNA and SNTAGT. Trimming took off 4 bases at V and 11 bases at J, with 18 bases between the two ends. CDR3 loop: CASSGDKGGQSQHF. The CDR3 region has the DNA TGTGCCAGCAGTGGGGACAAAGGGGGGCAATCCCAGCATTTT.

This chain links TRBV9 with TRBJ2-2; 8 bases agree with TRBD2. With 1 base clipped from V and 2 bases from J, the junction kept 4 bases outside the gene matches. The germline V gene encodes CDR1 SGDLS and CDR2 YYNGEE. The CDR3 extends over 16 amino acids. This chain's CDR3 is CASSVTSGSNTGELFF. The CDR3 DNA follows: TGTGCCAGCAGCGTAACCAGCGGGAGTAACACCGGGGAGCTGTTTTTT. The whole variable domain, filled in from reference TRBV9 and TRBJ2-2, reads DSGVTQTPKHLITATGQRVTLRCSPRSGDLSVYWYQQSLDQGLQFLIQYYNGEERAKGNILERFSAQQFPDLHSELNLSSLELGDSALYFCASSVTSGSNTGELFFGEGSRLTVL.

This chain links TRBV2 with TRBJ2-1; D uncertain. V was trimmed by 7 bases and J by 3 bases, leaving 13 bases between them. The CDR3 is made up of 14 amino acids. Germline V gene lookup returns CDR1 SNHLY and CDR2 FYNNEI. CDR3 loop: CASTQDIRYNEQFF. The CDR3 DNA follows: TGTGCCAGCACGCAAGACATACGCTACAATGAGCAGTTCTTC. Combining the CDR3 with reference TRBV2 and TRBJ2-1 gives the whole variable domain EPEVTQTPSHQVTQMGQEVILRCVPISNHLYFYWYRQILGQKVEFLVSFYNNEISEKSEIFDDQFSVERPDGSNFTLKIRSTKLEDSAMYFCASTQDIRYNEQFFGPGTRLTVL.

The rearrangement links TRBV28 to TRBJ2-2, with TRBD1 matching over 7 bases. Germline-derived CDR1 and CDR2 are MDHEN and SYDVKM. The J segment lost 5 bases and the V segment lost 5 bases, leaving 5 bases of the junction unmatched. The CDR3 totals 14 residues. The CDR3 bases are TGTGCCAGCAGTGAGACAGGGAGAACCGGGGAGCTGTTTTTT. This gives the protein CASSETGRTGELFF.

The genes are TRBV27 and TRBJ2-1, with 8 bases identical to TRBD2. The germline V gene encodes CDR1 MNHEY and CDR2 SMNVEV (reference sequence). The length of the CDR3 is 17 residues. V lost 7 bases and J lost 7; bases outside the gene matches: 18. The CDR3 loop is CASTPPLAGFPGNEQFF. The CDR3 coding sequence is TGTGCCAGCACCCCCCCCCTAGCGGGCTTCCCCGGGAATGAGCAGTTCTTC.

This clone showed up just a few times. The chain couples TRBV29-1 to TRBJ1-1; the match to TRBD1 covers 7 bases. Germline V CDR1 and CDR2: SQVTM, ANQGSEA. The trim removed 4 bases at V and 1 base at J, leaving 6 bases unmatched. CDR3 length: 14 amino acids. CDR3 sequence: CSVVAGGSNTEAFF. CDR3 bases: TGCAGCGTTGTGGCAGGGGGATCGAACACTGAAGCTTTCTTT.

This clone has only a few counts. As DNA, the CDR3 is TGCGCCAGCAGCTTGTGGAGCAGTACGCAGTATTTT. Translation: CASSLWSSTQYF. This chain connects TRBV5-1 to TRBJ2-3, with D unresolved. The V end lost 1 base, the J end lost 8 bases, and 8 bases lay between the germline ends. From germline, CDR1 is SGHRS and CDR2 YFSETQ. The CDR3 length is 12 residues.

The chain is built from TRBV7-2 and TRBJ1-2; perhaps TRBD1 as D (5 bases). CDR1 is SGHTA, CDR2 FQGNSA, per germline. This CDR3 comprises 15 residues. Trimming left V 5 bases short and J 6 bases short, with 19 bases between. In nucleotides, the CDR3 is TGTGCCAGCAGCCAGATATTACAGGTTCAGAATGGCTACACCTTC. Its translation is CASSQILQVQNGYTF.

V and J are TRBV27 and TRBJ2-5, with unresolved D. The CDR3 totals 11 residues. Trimming took 5 bases from V and 6 from J, leaving 7 bases between them. Looked up from germline, CDR1 is MNHEY and CDR2 is SMNVEV (reference sequence). CDR3 loop: CASSQGQTQYF. In DNA, the CDR3 is TGTGCCAGCAGTCAAGGACAGACCCAGTACTTC.

The rearrangement joins TRBV5-1 to TRBJ2-7; possible D gene TRBD2, 6 bases. The CDR3 loop spans 15 amino acids. Trimming took off 3 bases at V and 2 bases at J, with 15 bases between the two ends. The V gene's germline CDR1 is SGHRS and CDR2 YFSETQ. The CDR3 spells CASSSVGEAPYEQYF. Written as DNA, the CDR3 is TGCGCCAGCAGCTCGGTGGGGGAGGCGCCCTACGAGCAGTACTTC.

The rearrangement links TRBV7-9 to TRBJ2-2, with a weak D call TRBD2 (5 bases). Trimming took off 8 bases at V and 4 bases at J, with 14 bases between the two ends. Germline-derived CDR1 and CDR2 are SEHNR and FQNEAQ (reference sequence). The CDR3 sequence is 14 residues long. In nucleotides, the CDR3 is TGTGCCAGCTCCAGAAGCGGCGGCACCGGGGAGCTGTTTTTT. It encodes CASSRSGGTGELFF.

CDR3 sequence reads: CASRLAGNAADTQYF. The CDR3 DNA sequence: TGTGCCAGTAGGCTAGCGGGCAATGCCGCAGATACGCAGTATTTT. The V call is TRBV19, the J call TRBJ2-3; 8 positions agree with TRBD2. After removal of 6 bases from V and 4 bases from J, the junction contained 9 bases not matched to a gene. The CDR3 contains 15 residues. CDR1 is LNHDA, CDR2 SQIVND, per germline (reference sequence). Full variable domain (remainder filled in from reference TRBV19 and TRBJ2-3): DGGITQSPKYLFRKEGQNVTLSCEQNLNHDAMYWYRQDPGQGLRLIYYSQIVNDFQKGDIAEGYSVSREKKESFPLTVTSAQKNPTAFYLCASRLAGNAADTQYFGPGTRLTVL.

The gene calls are TRBV28 and TRBJ1-6; D call uncertain. Trimming shortened V by 6 bases and J by 0 bases, and 9 bases separated the two germline ends. Looked up from germline, CDR1 is MDHEN and CDR2 is SYDVKM. This CDR3 is 15 amino acids long. Here the CDR3 DNA reads TGTGCCAGCAGCCCAGTCAGCTCCTATAATTCACCCCTCCACTTT. Protein: CASSPVSSYNSPLHF.

V gene TRBV5-4 combines with J gene TRBJ2-3; 9 bases line up with TRBD2. This CDR3 region has 17 residues. The J segment lost 0 bases and the V segment lost 0 bases, leaving 5 bases of the junction unmatched. Germline V lookup: CDR1 SGHNT, CDR2 YYREEE (reference sequence). The CDR3 spells CASSLGSGSQSTDTQYF. The CDR3 nucleotides read TGTGCCAGCAGCTTGGGTAGCGGGAGCCAGAGCACAGATACGCAGTATTTT.

The V call is TRBV4-1, the J call TRBJ2-1; D might be TRBD1 (6 bases). With 6 bases removed from V and 6 bases from J, the gap between germline ends came to 15 bases. The germline V gene encodes CDR1 MGHRA and CDR2 YSYEKL. CDR3 length equals 14 residues. CDR3 DNA: TGCGCCAGCAGAAGCGGTCTCAGGGGCAATGAGCAGTTCTTC. It yields the protein CASRSGLRGNEQFF.

This clone was observed a few times. This chain uses TRBV5-1 with TRBJ1-1, with no clear D. Germline CDR1 and CDR2: SGHRS and YFSETQ. The CDR3 consists of 13 residues. The V end was cut by 9 bases, the J end by 1 base, with 13 bases between. CDR3 protein: CATRLRTNTEAFF. The CDR3 nucleotides read TGCGCCACCCGCTTGAGGACGAACACTGAAGCTTTCTTT.

The chain carries TRBV28 and TRBJ1-5; D remains ambiguous. V was pared by 4 bases and J by 9 bases, with 7 bases between. The CDR3 sequence is 11 residues long. Germline CDR1 is MDHEN and CDR2 is SYDVKM. DNA of the CDR3: TGTGCCAGCAGTTCCACCCGGCCCCAGCATTTT. It encodes CASSSTRPQHF.

In this sample, this clone turned up once. The J gene is TRBJ2-7, the V gene TRBV10-2, with 9 bases fitting TRBD2. The trim removed 2 bases at V and 2 bases at J, leaving 4 bases unmatched. Germline lookup yields CDR1 WSHSY and CDR2 SAAADI. CDR3 length equals 15 residues. CDR3 in DNA: TGCGCCAGCAGTGAGGGGGCGGGAGGGGCCTACGAGCAGTACTTC. The encoded protein is CASSEGAGGAYEQYF.

This chain links TRBV7-9 with TRBJ2-1; D tentatively fits TRBD1 or TRBD2 (5 bases each). Germline V gene sequence: CDR1 SEHNR, CDR2 FQNEAQ (reference sequence). V gave up 0 bases and J gave up 7 bases, with 16 bases separating them. This CDR3 spans 16 amino acids. CDR3 DNA sequence: TGTGCCAGCAGCTTAGCTCTAGGGACCCAGTGGAATGAGCAGTTCTTC. Translation: CASSLALGTQWNEQFF.

This clone was counted once. The J gene is TRBJ2-7, the V gene TRBV19, with TRBD2 matching 10 bases. CDR1 LNHDA and CDR2 SQIVND come from the germline V gene (reference sequence). There are 15 residues in the CDR3. J lost 4 bases, V lost 5 bases, and 8 bases had no gene match. The CDR3 DNA sequence: TGTGCCAGTAGTCTTCAAGCGGGAGGGCCGTACGAGCAGTACTTC. It codes for CASSLQAGGPYEQYF.